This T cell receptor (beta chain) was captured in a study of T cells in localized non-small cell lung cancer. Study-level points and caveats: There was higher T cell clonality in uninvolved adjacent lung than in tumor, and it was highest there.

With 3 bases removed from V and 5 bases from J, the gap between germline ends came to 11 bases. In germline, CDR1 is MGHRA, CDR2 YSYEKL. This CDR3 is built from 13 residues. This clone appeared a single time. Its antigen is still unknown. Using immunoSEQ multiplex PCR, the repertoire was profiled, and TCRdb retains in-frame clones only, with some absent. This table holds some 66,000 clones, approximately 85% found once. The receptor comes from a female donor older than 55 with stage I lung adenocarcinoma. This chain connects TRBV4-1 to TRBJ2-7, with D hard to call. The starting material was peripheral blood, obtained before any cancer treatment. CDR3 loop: CASSHMDQDEQYF. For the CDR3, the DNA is TGCGCCAGCAGCCATATGGACCAGGACGAGCAGTACTTC.